The 24 T cell receptor beta chains reported below all come from one sample, sequenced in a study of blood T cells in healthy people across ages. A second PCR, run for roughly 7 to 11 cycles, used a sample-barcoded 5' primer plus a J-beta primer mix. MiXCR, run by TCRdb on the 5' RACE reads, gives a single entry per CDR3 protein. The repertoire has over a million distinct CDR3 sequences, 40% to 45% of them found once; the top ten carry less than 5%. Specimen: blood. All receptors derive from a young woman in good health.

This clonotype has a handful of counts. V gene TRBV20-1 combines with J gene TRBJ1-2; TRBD1 might be the D (5 bases). CDR1 and CDR2 (germline): DFQATT, SNEGSKA (reference sequence). The CDR3 length is 14 residues. Trimming removed 4 bases from V and 8 bases from J, with 20 bases in between. CDR3 sequence: CSANRPGDYDGYTF. The CDR3 coding sequence is TGCAGTGCTAATCGGCCGGGGGACTACGACGGCTACACCTTC.

This clonotype was seen only a few times. This chain uses TRBV7-9 with TRBJ2-1; 12 bases line up with TRBD1. CDR3 length: 19 amino acids. V lost 0 bases to trimming and J lost 3 bases; unmatched junction nucleotides: 9. CDR1 and CDR2 from the germline V gene are SEHNR and FQNEAQ (reference sequence). The CDR3 loop is CASSLAITGTGGFYNEQFF. In nucleotides, the CDR3 is TGTGCCAGCAGCTTAGCGATTACCGGGACAGGGGGCTTCTACAATGAGCAGTTCTTC.

A few counts support this clonotype. This chain links TRBV29-1 with TRBJ2-7; no definite D call. Germline CDR1 SQVTM, CDR2 ANQGSEA. V was shortened by 3 bases and J by 4 bases, with 7 bases between the two germline ends. The CDR3 extends over 11 amino acids. The CDR3: CSVEGLYEQYF. The CDR3 DNA is TGCAGCGTTGAGGGTTTATACGAGCAGTACTTC.

This clonotype was detected a few times. The V gene is TRBV6-5, the J gene TRBJ2-1; the match to TRBD1 covers 9 bases. J was trimmed by 10 bases and V by 1 base; bases with no gene match: 11. The germline gives CDR1 MNHEY, CDR2 SVGAGI. CDR3 length: 16 amino acids. The CDR3 loop reads CASSYWTGDGLGEQFF. The CDR3 bases are TGTGCCAGCAGTTACTGGACAGGGGATGGCCTTGGGGAGCAGTTCTTC.

This clonotype was seen only a few times. This chain joins TRBV11-1 and TRBJ2-3, with a weak D call TRBD2 (5 bases). The CDR3 loop spans 16 amino acids. Trimming took 3 bases from V and 1 from J, leaving 14 bases between them. Germline V gives CDR1 SGHAT, CDR2 FQDESV (reference sequence). CDR3 protein: CASSLSGMPRTDTQYF. CDR3 DNA sequence: TGTGCCAGCAGCTTGTCCGGGATGCCCCGCACAGATACGCAGTATTTT.

DNA of the CDR3: TGTGCCTGGAGTGTACCGAGGTATTATGGAAACACCATATATTTT. Translated, it gives CAWSVPRYYGNTIYF. V usage is TRBV30 and J usage is TRBJ1-3; D not resolved. V shed 0 bases and J shed 3 bases, with 12 bases lying between them. Germline V gene lookup returns CDR1 GTSNPN and CDR2 SVGIG (reference sequence). This CDR3 has 15 amino acids.

This clonotype was detected only a few times. The V call is TRBV7-2, the J call TRBJ2-3; no definite D call. This CDR3 contains 17 residues. V lost 4 bases, J lost 1 base, and 18 bases lay in between. Germline values: CDR1 SGHTA, CDR2 FQGNSA. The CDR3 region has the DNA TGTGCCAGCAGCTCCCCGGACGGATGGCCTGGCACAGATACGCAGTATTTT. Translated: CASSSPDGWPGTDTQYF.

In nucleotides, the CDR3 is TGCAGTCCGAGCGGGAGAGGCCAGGGTGGTGGCTACACCTTC. It specifies CSPSGRGQGGGYTF. V usage is TRBV20-1 and J usage is TRBJ1-2; D perhaps matches TRBD1 (5 bases). The V gene's germline CDR1 is DFQATT and CDR2 SNEGSKA (reference sequence). The CDR3 sequence is 14 residues long. V lost 8 bases, J lost 7 bases, and 23 bases lay in between.

This clonotype has more than one count but fewer than ten. The chain uses TRBV27 and TRBJ1-6; D is uncertain. Germline values: CDR1 MNHEY, CDR2 SMNVEV (reference sequence). This CDR3 is 15 amino acids long. The V and J ends lost 3 bases and 10 bases respectively, with 16 bases between them. CDR3 DNA sequence: TGTGCCAGCAGTTTGCGTCTTTCTCAGAGCTCACCCCTCCACTTT. Amino acid sequence: CASSLRLSQSSPLHF.

At least ten counts were recorded for this clonotype. The CDR3 region is CASGRRTSRTYEQYF. In DNA form, the CDR3 reads TGTGCCAGCGGAAGAAGGACTAGCCGGACCTACGAGCAGTACTTC. The chain carries TRBV6-2 or TRBV6-3 and TRBJ2-7; TRBD2 matches at 8 bases. The CDR3 has 15 residues. Germline CDR1 is MNHEY and CDR2 is SVGEGT. V lost 8 bases, J lost 2 bases, and 11 bases stayed unmatched.

The genes are TRBV20-1 and TRBJ2-5; 9 bases map to TRBD1. Germline trimming cut 0 bases from V and 2 bases from J; bases unmatched to any gene: 1. The CDR3 extends over 14 amino acids. Germline CDR1 and CDR2: DFQATT and SNEGSKA (reference sequence). CDR3 sequence (DNA): TGCAGTGCTAGAGATGGGACAGGGCAAGAGACCCAGTACTTC. It specifies CSARDGTGQETQYF.

The CDR3 DNA follows: TGTGCCAGCAGCTCCGTTATCGGGACAGGGGTCTTTGGGGCCAACGTCCTGACTTTC. As protein: CASSSVIGTGVFGANVLTF. The genes are TRBV7-9 and TRBJ2-6; 10 bases align to TRBD1. V lost 4 bases and J lost 3; bases outside the gene matches: 12. The CDR3 contains 19 residues. The germline V gene has CDR1 SEHNR and CDR2 FQNEAQ (reference sequence).

This clonotype showed up just a few times. The chain carries TRBV28 and TRBJ2-7; D is unclear. CDR1 is MDHEN and CDR2 is SYDVKM in the germline V gene. V lost 7 bases to trimming and J lost 2 bases, with 18 bases between them. The CDR3 sequence is 15 residues long. DNA for the CDR3: TGTGCCAGCACCCTAAGGCGACGGAAGCCCTACGAGCAGTACTTC. This encodes CASTLRRRKPYEQYF.

V usage is TRBV25-1 and J usage is TRBJ1-1; possibly TRBD1 for D (6 bases). Germline values: CDR1 MGHDK, CDR2 SYGVNS. Between the trimmed V and J ends, which lost 5 bases and 3 bases, there was a span of 13 bases. The CDR3 consists of 14 residues. CDR3 in amino acids: CASSTAGADTEAFF. In nucleotides, the CDR3 is TGTGCCAGCAGTACTGCAGGGGCTGACACTGAAGCTTTCTTT.

In its sample, this clonotype was seen a few times. The chain recombines TRBV20-1 with TRBJ2-5; D is perhaps TRBD1 (6 bases). The CDR3 extends over 12 amino acids. V was cut by 7 bases and J by 4 bases, with 13 bases left in between. Germline CDR1 is DFQATT and CDR2 is SNEGSKA (reference sequence). CDR3 nucleotides: TGCAGTGTCCGCTTAGGGGGAGAGACCCAGTACTTC. This sequence encodes CSVRLGGETQYF.

This clonotype has a handful of counts. The chain has TRBV12-3 or TRBV12-4 and TRBJ1-4; 7 bases match TRBD1. CDR3 length: 20 residues. V was clipped by 4 bases and J by 3 bases; unmatched bases: 20. The CDR3 region has the DNA TGTGCCAGCAGTTCTATTAGGGGGCGCATATCCCCGACCGCTAATGAAAAACTGTTTTTT. Protein sequence: CASSSIRGRISPTANEKLFF.

This chain connects TRBV5-1 to TRBJ2-3, with D possibly TRBD1 on 5 matching bases. CDR3 length: 14 amino acids. Germline CDR1 reads SGHRS; CDR2 reads YFSETQ. V lost 7 bases and J lost 0, with 12 bases in between. CDR3 loop: CASYDRGSTDTQYF. The CDR3 DNA sequence: TGCGCCAGCTACGATAGGGGTAGCACAGATACGCAGTATTTT.

This clonotype came up a few times. The chain uses TRBV14 and TRBJ2-5; D call uncertain. The J call is uncertain, as TRBJ2-7 better fits the DNA end. The germline V gene has CDR1 SGHDN and CDR2 FVKESK. The CDR3 extends over 15 amino acids. CDR3 protein: CASSQDPLSPYEQYF. Written as DNA, the CDR3 is TGTGCCAGCAGCCAAGATCCCTTAAGCCCCTACGAGCAGTACTTC.

This clonotype turned up a few times. Here the CDR3 DNA reads TGTGCCAGCAGCCCCGGACAGGCAAGACAAGAGACCCAGTACTTC. Encoded protein: CASSPGQARQETQYF. The genes are TRBV11-2 and TRBJ2-5; 7 bases agree with TRBD1. The CDR3 runs 15 residues. In germline, CDR1 is SGHAT, CDR2 FQNNGV. Unmatched junction bases numbered 8, after V lost 5 bases and J lost 2 bases.

J is TRBJ2-7 and V is TRBV6-2 or TRBV6-3, with a weak D call TRBD2 (6 bases). CDR1 is MNHEY, CDR2 SVGEGT, per germline. V was trimmed by 6 bases and J by 3 bases, leaving 9 bases between them. The CDR3 loop spans 12 amino acids. CDR3 nucleotides: TGTGCCAGCAGGGGACTGATCTACGAGCAGTACTTC. This encodes CASRGLIYEQYF.

This chain joins TRBV27 and TRBJ1-4; D is perhaps TRBD1 (6 bases). V lost 0 bases, J lost 3 bases, and 8 bases lay in between. CDR1 MNHEY and CDR2 SMNVEV come from the germline V gene (reference sequence). The CDR3 totals 15 residues. CDR3 DNA: TGTGCCAGCAGTTTATCACGGACAGCTAATGAAAAACTGTTTTTT. This encodes CASSLSRTANEKLFF.

The sample holds a few counts of this clonotype. The CDR3 coding sequence is TGTGCCAGCAGTCCCACCCGGAACTCCTACGAGCAGTACTTC. It yields the protein CASSPTRNSYEQYF. This chain links TRBV6-6 with TRBJ2-7; D not resolved. CDR1 is MNHNY, CDR2 SVGAGI, per germline (reference sequence). This CDR3 comprises 14 residues. V was cut by 5 bases and J by 0 bases, with 11 bases left in between.

This clonotype appeared once. The V gene is TRBV11-2, the J gene TRBJ2-1, with D possibly TRBD2 on 6 matching bases. V shed 3 bases and J shed 13 bases, with 22 bases lying between them. The CDR3 loop spans 15 amino acids. Germline-derived CDR1 and CDR2 are SGHAT and FQNNGV. CDR3 loop: CASSLGDLLWGTQFF. The CDR3 DNA reads as TGTGCCAGCAGCTTGGGGGACTTGCTCTGGGGGACCCAGTTCTTC.

This clonotype was found a few times. The chain uses TRBV29-1 and TRBJ2-5, with D perhaps matching TRBD1 or TRBD2 (6 bases each). The V gene's germline CDR1 is SQVTM and CDR2 ANQGSEA. CDR3 length: 14 amino acids. V was pared by 7 bases and J by 2 bases, with 17 bases between. CDR3 sequence reads: CSAKGGRSQETQYF. The CDR3 bases are TGCAGCGCCAAGGGGGGCAGGAGTCAAGAGACCCAGTACTTC.